These 9 T cell receptor beta chains share one sample of origin, sequenced in a study of blood T cell repertoires in COVID-19 (dated by TCRdb to 2019 to 2021). The library was prepared using the immunoSEQ multiplex PCR assay. As stored in TCRdb, this immuneACCESS dataset retains in-frame rearrangements with V and J assigned. A fraction of the clones does not appear; measured against another copy, unresolved V genes explain less than half of the discrepancy, and the remainder lacks a known reason. Present in this sample are fewer than 200,000 clones, over 75% of which were seen just once. The ten largest make up roughly 1.3% of the sample. The sample consisted of peripheral blood. Every receptor here comes from a man aged 55 to 70 who had recovered from COVID-19.

V usage is TRBV5-5 and J usage is TRBJ1-1; tentatively, D is TRBD1 (5 bases). The CDR3 is made up of 14 amino acids. V was trimmed by 3 bases and J by 5 bases, leaving 14 bases between them. Germline CDR1 and CDR2: SGHKS and YYEKEE (reference sequence). The CDR3, as DNA: TGTGCCAGCAGCTGGCAGGGTGGAGAAACTGAAGCTTTCTTT. This codes for CASSWQGGETEAFF.

The chain employs TRBV6-6 and TRBJ1-2; D possibly corresponds to TRBD1 (5 bases). Looked up from germline, CDR1 is MNHNY and CDR2 is SVGAGI (reference sequence). CDR3 length: 15 residues. V was trimmed by 8 bases and J by 13 bases, leaving 29 bases between them. CDR3 loop: CASRVGEDVYGYCTF. The CDR3, as DNA: TGTGCCAGCCGGGTGGGGGAGGATGTTTATGGCTACTGCACCTTC.

The V gene is TRBV27, the J gene TRBJ2-2, with 16 bases lining up with TRBD2. The CDR3 consists of 21 residues. In germline, CDR1 is MNHEY, CDR2 SMNVEV (reference sequence). Losses at the gene ends were 5 bases for V and 5 bases for J; bases not matched to a gene: 17. This CDR3 is CASSGTSGGAVAPTSTGELFF. The CDR3 DNA is TGTGCCAGCAGTGGGACTAGCGGGGGGGCGGTGGCCCCTACATCGACCGGGGAGCTGTTTTTT.

The J gene is TRBJ1-1, the V gene TRBV7-2; 8 nucleotides agree with TRBD1. V shed 1 base and J 2 bases; nucleotides not matched to a gene: 3. The germline V gene encodes CDR1 SGHTA and CDR2 FQGNSA. The CDR3 totals 15 residues. The CDR3 spells CASSLVAGGNTEAFF. The CDR3 coding sequence is TGTGCCAGCAGCTTAGTGGCAGGGGGCAACACTGAAGCTTTCTTT.

This chain uses TRBV28 with TRBJ1-3; D remains unclear. CDR3 size: 14 residues. The V gene lost 5 bases and the J gene lost 1 base, with 9 bases spanning the gap. Germline-derived CDR1 and CDR2 are MDHEN and SYDVKM. The CDR3 DNA is TGTGCCAGCAGTACCTACAGATCTGGAAACACCATATATTTT. Amino acid sequence: CASSTYRSGNTIYF.

The chain recombines TRBV5-1 with TRBJ1-1; D might be TRBD1 (5 bases). Germline CDR1 reads SGHRS; CDR2 reads YFSETQ. Trimming cost V 1 base and J 1 base, with 5 bases left between them. CDR3 length equals 13 residues. The CDR3 here is CASSLTGNTEAFF. DNA for the CDR3: TGCGCCAGCAGCTTGACAGGGAACACTGAAGCTTTCTTT.

The CDR3: CASRLGQGGNQPQHF. The CDR3, as DNA: TGTGCCAGCAGACTGGGACAGGGAGGCAATCAGCCCCAGCATTTT. The genes are TRBV6-5 and TRBJ1-5; 9 bases agree with TRBD1. V lost 6 bases and J lost 2; bases outside the gene matches: 5. The CDR3 length is 15 residues. Germline V lookup: CDR1 MNHEY, CDR2 SVGAGI.

V gene TRBV4-1 combines with J gene TRBJ2-7, with D possibly matching TRBD2 (5 bases). The CDR3 spans 13 residues. The V gene's germline CDR1 is MGHRA and CDR2 YSYEKL. V dropped 0 bases and J dropped 5 bases, with 8 bases sitting between them. The CDR3 sequence is CASSQDHGNEQYF. CDR3 nucleotide sequence: TGCGCCAGCAGCCAAGACCACGGGAACGAGCAGTACTTC.

This chain joins TRBV6-5 and TRBJ2-2, with D possibly matching TRBD1 (7 bases). Germline assignment: CDR1 MNHEY and CDR2 SVGAGI. The V and J ends lost 6 bases and 5 bases respectively, with 16 bases between them. There are 15 residues in the CDR3. This CDR3 is CASRRQGGLTGELFF. The CDR3 DNA is TGTGCCAGCAGGAGACAGGGAGGTTTGACCGGGGAGCTGTTTTTT.